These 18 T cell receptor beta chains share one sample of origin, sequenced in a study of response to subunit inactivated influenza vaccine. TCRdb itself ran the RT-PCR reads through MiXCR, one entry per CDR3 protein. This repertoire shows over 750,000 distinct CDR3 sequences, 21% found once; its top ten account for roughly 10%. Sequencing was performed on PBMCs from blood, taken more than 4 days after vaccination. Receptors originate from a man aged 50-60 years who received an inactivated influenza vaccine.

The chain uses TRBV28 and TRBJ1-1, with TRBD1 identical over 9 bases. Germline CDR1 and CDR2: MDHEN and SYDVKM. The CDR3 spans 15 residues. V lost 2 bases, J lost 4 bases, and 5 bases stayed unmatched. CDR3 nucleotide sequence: TGTGCCAGCAGTTTACCAGGGACAGGGAGCACTGAAGCTTTCTTT. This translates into CASSLPGTGSTEAFF. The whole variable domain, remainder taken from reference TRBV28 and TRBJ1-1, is DVKVTQSSRYLVKRTGEKVFLECVQDMDHENMFWYRQDPGLGLRLIYFSYDVKMKEKGDIPEGYSVSREKKERFSLILESASTNQTSMYLCASSLPGTGSTEAFFGQGTRLTVV.

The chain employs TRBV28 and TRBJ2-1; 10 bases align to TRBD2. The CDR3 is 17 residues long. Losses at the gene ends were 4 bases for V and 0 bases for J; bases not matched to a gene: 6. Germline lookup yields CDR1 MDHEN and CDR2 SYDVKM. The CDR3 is CASSWPGLANSYNEQFF. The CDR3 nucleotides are TGTGCCAGCAGTTGGCCGGGACTAGCGAACTCCTACAATGAGCAGTTCTTC.

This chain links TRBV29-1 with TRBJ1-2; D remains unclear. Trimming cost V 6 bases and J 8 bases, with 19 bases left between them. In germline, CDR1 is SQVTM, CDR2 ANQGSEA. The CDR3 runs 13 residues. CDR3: CSVTPGLVRGYTF. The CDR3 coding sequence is TGCAGCGTGACCCCAGGACTGGTACGAGGCTACACCTTC.

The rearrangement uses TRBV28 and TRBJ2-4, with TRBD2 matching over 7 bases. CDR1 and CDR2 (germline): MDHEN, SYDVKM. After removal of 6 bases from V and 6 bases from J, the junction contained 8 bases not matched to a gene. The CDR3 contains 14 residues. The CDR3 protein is CASSIGGRGNIQYF. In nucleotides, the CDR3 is TGTGCCAGCAGCATTGGAGGGAGGGGAAACATTCAGTACTTC. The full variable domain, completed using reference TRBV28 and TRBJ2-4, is DVKVTQSSRYLVKRTGEKVFLECVQDMDHENMFWYRQDPGLGLRLIYFSYDVKMKEKGDIPEGYSVSREKKERFSLILESASTNQTSMYLCASSIGGRGNIQYFGAGTRLSVL.

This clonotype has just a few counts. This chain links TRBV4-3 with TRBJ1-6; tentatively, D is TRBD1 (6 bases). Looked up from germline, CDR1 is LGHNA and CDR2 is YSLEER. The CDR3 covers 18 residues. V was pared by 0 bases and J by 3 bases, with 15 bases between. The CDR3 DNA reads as TGCGCCAGCAGCCAAGAATGGGCTACCAGGGGCTATAATTCACCCCTCCACTTT. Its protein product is CASSQEWATRGYNSPLHF.

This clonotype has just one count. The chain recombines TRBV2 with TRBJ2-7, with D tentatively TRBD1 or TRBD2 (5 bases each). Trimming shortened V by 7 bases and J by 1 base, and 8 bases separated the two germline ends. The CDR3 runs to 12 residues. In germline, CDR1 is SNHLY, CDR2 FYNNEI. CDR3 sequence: CASMGESYEQYF. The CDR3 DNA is TGTGCCAGCATGGGGGAATCCTACGAGCAGTACTTC.

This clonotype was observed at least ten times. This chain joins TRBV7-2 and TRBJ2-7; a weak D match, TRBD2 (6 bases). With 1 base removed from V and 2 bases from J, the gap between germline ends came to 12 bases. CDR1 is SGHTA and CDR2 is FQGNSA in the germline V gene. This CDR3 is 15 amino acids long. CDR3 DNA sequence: TGTGCCAGCAGCTTAGGTGCGGGGAACCCCTACGAGCAGTACTTC. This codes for CASSLGAGNPYEQYF.

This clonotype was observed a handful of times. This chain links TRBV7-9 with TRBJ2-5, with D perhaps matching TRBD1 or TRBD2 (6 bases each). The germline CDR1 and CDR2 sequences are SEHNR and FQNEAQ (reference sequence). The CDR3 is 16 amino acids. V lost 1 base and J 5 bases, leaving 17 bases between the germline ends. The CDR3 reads CASSLVRGRLEETQYF. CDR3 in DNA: TGTGCCAGCAGCTTAGTTCGGGGGCGCTTAGAGGAGACCCAGTACTTC.

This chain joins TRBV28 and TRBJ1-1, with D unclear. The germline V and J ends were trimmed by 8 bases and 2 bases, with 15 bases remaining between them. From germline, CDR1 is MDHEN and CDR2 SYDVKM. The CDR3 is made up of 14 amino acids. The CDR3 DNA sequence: TGTGCCAGCCAACCCAGCTTAGGCAACACTGAAGCTTTCTTT. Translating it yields CASQPSLGNTEAFF.

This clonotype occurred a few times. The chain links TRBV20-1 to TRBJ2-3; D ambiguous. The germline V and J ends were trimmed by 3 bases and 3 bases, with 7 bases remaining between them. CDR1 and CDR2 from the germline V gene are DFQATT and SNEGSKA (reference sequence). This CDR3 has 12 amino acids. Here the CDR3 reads CSASMLTDTQYF. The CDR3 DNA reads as TGCAGTGCTAGTATGTTAACAGATACGCAGTATTTT.

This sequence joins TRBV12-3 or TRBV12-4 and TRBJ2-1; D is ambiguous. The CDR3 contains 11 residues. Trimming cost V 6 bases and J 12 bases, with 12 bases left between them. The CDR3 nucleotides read TGTGCCAGCAGCCCTGAGACGGGGCAGTTCTTC. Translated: CASSPETGQFF.

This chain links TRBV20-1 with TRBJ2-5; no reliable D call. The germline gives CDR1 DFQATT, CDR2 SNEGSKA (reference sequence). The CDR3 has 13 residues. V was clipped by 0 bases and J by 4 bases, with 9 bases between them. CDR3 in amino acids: CSARDYFGETQYF. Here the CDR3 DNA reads TGCAGTGCTAGAGATTATTTCGGAGAGACCCAGTACTTC.

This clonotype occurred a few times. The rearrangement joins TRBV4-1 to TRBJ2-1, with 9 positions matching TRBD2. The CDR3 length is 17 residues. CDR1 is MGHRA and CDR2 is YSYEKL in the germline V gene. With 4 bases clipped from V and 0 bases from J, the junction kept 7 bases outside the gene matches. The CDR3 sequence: CASSPGLATSSYNEQFF. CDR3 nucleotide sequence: TGCGCCAGCAGCCCAGGACTAGCGACCTCCTCCTACAATGAGCAGTTCTTC.

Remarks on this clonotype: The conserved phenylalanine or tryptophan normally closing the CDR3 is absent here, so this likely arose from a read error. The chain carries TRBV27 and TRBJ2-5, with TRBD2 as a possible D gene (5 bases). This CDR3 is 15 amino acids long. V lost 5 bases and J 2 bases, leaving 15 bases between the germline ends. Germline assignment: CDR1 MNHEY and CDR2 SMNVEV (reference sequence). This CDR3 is CASSHTRSLQETQYL. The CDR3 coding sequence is TGTGCCAGCAGTCATACTAGGAGCCTACAAGAGACCCAGTACCTC.

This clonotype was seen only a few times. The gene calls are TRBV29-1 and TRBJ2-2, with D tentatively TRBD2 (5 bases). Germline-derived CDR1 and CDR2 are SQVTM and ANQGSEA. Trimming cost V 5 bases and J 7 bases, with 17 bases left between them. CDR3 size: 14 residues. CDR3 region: CSVKKARVDGELFF. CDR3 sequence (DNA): TGCAGCGTTAAAAAGGCGCGGGTAGACGGGGAGCTGTTTTTT.

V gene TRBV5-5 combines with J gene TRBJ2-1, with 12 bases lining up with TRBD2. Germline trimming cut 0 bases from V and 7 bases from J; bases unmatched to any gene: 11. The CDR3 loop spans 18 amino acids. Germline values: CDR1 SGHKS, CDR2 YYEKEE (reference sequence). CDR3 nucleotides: TGTGCCAGCAGCTTGGAGCTAGCGGGAGGGTGGCTTTTAAATGAGCAGTTCTTC. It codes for CASSLELAGGWLLNEQFF.

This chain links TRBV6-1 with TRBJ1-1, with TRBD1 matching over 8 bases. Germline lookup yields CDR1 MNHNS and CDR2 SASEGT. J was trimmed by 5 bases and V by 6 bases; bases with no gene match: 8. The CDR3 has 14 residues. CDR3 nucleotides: TGTGCCAGCAGGGTACAGGGGGTTCAGACTGAAGCTTTCTTT. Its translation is CASRVQGVQTEAFF.

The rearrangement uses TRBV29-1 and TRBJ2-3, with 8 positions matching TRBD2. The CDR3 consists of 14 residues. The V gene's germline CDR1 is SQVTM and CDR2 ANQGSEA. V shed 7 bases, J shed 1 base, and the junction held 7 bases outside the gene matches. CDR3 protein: CSGKTSARTDTQYF. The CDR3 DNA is TGCAGCGGGAAGACTAGCGCCCGCACAGATACGCAGTATTTT.